This entry lists 32 T cell receptor beta chains sequenced from one sample in a study of blood T cell repertoires in COVID-19. Method: immunoSEQ multiplex PCR; TCRdb's copy keeps in-frame clones and lacks some. The repertoire holds some 240,000 clones, with more than 65% as singletons. Source material: peripheral blood. These receptors were obtained from a man aged 45 to 65 with active or convalescent COVID-19.

The rearrangement links TRBV5-1 to TRBJ1-1; tentative D call: TRBD1 (6 bases). V lost 0 bases and J lost 4, with 13 bases in between. Per germline, CDR1 SGHRS and CDR2 YFSETQ. CDR3 length: 15 residues. CDR3 in amino acids: CASSLETGFSTEAFF. In DNA form, the CDR3 reads TGCGCCAGCAGCTTGGAAACAGGGTTTAGCACTGAAGCTTTCTTT.

The V call is TRBV19, the J call TRBJ2-2; maybe TRBD2 (6 bases). Germline V gene data show CDR1 as LNHDA and CDR2 as SQIVND (reference sequence). This CDR3 has 15 amino acids. V was cut by 8 bases and J by 3 bases, with 16 bases left in between. Here the CDR3 DNA reads TGTGCCAGTCAGAGCCCTAGGGACTACACCGGGGAGCTGTTTTTT. Protein product: CASQSPRDYTGELFF.

The chain links TRBV9 to TRBJ2-3, with D possibly being TRBD2 (5 bases). The ends were cut back, 0 bases at V and 5 bases at J, with 10 bases in the middle. Germline CDR1 and CDR2: SGDLS and YYNGEE. This CDR3 has 14 residues. Here the CDR3 DNA reads TGTGCCAGCAGCGTAGCGGTTAGCGTAGATACGCAGTATTTT. The encoded protein is CASSVAVSVDTQYF.

The rearrangement joins TRBV5-1 to TRBJ2-3; D ambiguous. The germline V and J ends were trimmed by 1 base and 4 bases, with 7 bases remaining between them. Germline V CDR1 and CDR2: SGHRS, YFSETQ. The CDR3 is made up of 13 amino acids. CDR3: CASSLNAPDTQYF. As DNA, the CDR3 is TGCGCCAGCAGCTTGAACGCGCCAGATACGCAGTATTTT.

The chain is built from TRBV5-4 and TRBJ1-4, with D tentatively TRBD1 (5 bases). Germline CDR1 SGHNT, CDR2 YYREEE (reference sequence). Trimming cost V 3 bases and J 4 bases, with 10 bases left between them. This CDR3 has 14 amino acids. The CDR3 bases are TGTGCCAGCAGCTCCCGCGGGGGTAATGAAAAACTGTTTTTT. Residues: CASSSRGGNEKLFF.

The V gene is TRBV10-3, the J gene TRBJ2-5, with 7 nucleotides matching TRBD2. Germline values: CDR1 ENHRY, CDR2 SYGVKD. Unmatched junction bases numbered 8, after V lost 10 bases and J lost 0 bases. This CDR3 is built from 14 residues. This chain's CDR3 is CASDGGGYQETQYF. CDR3 in DNA: TGTGCCAGCGATGGGGGGGGTTACCAAGAGACCCAGTACTTC.

This clone was observed a few times. The chain uses TRBV18 and TRBJ2-5; possibly TRBD1 for D (7 bases). Germline V gene data show CDR1 as KGHSH and CDR2 as LQKENI. V was cut by 4 bases and J by 3 bases, with 9 bases left in between. The CDR3 spans 13 residues. The CDR3 loop is CASSRRGEETQYF. CDR3 in DNA: TGTGCCAGCTCACGCAGGGGGGAAGAGACCCAGTACTTC.

This chain joins TRBV20-1 and TRBJ1-2; possibly TRBD1 for D (6 bases). Looked up from germline, CDR1 is DFQATT and CDR2 is SNEGSKA (reference sequence). Trimming stripped 2 bases from V and 7 bases from J, with 8 bases between. This CDR3 is built from 11 residues. The CDR3 spells CSARTGFGYTF. The CDR3 DNA reads TGCAGTGCTAGAACAGGGTTTGGCTACACCTTC.

The chain combines TRBV5-1 with TRBJ2-7, with 8 bases aligning to TRBD2. The germline V gene encodes CDR1 SGHRS and CDR2 YFSETQ. CDR3 length equals 15 residues. Trimming cost V 4 bases and J 1 base; bases outside gene matches: 7. The DNA of the CDR3 is TGCGCCAGCAGCAGCCGGACTAGCCGATCCTACGAGCAGTACTTC. Amino acid sequence: CASSSRTSRSYEQYF.

This chain connects TRBV3-1 (or the pseudogene TRBV3-2) to TRBJ2-5; D may be TRBD1 (5 bases). V shed 2 bases and J shed 5 bases, with 15 bases lying between them. The germline gives CDR1 LGHDT, CDR2 YNNKEL (reference sequence). This CDR3 comprises 15 residues. CDR3 sequence: CASSQRGHSAETQYF. The DNA of the CDR3 is TGTGCCAGCAGCCAACGCGGACACTCCGCCGAGACCCAGTACTTC.

The gene calls are TRBV2 and TRBJ1-2; 10 nucleotides align to TRBD1. V gave up 3 bases and J gave up 5 bases; unmatched junction bases: 3. CDR1 SNHLY and CDR2 FYNNEI come from the germline V gene. This CDR3 is 14 amino acids long. The CDR3 region is CASSDRGQGYGYTF. As DNA, the CDR3 is TGTGCCAGCAGTGATAGGGGACAGGGGTATGGCTACACCTTC.

This chain joins TRBV2 and TRBJ2-2; 9 bases map to TRBD1. Germline lookup yields CDR1 SNHLY and CDR2 FYNNEI. After removal of 5 bases from V and 4 bases from J, the junction contained 8 bases not matched to a gene. The CDR3 extends over 16 amino acids. CDR3 in DNA: TGTGCCAGCAGTCTAGGACAGGGGCCTTTCACCGGGGAGCTGTTTTTT. Its protein is CASSLGQGPFTGELFF.

This clone has only a few counts. The chain employs TRBV11-2 and TRBJ2-7, with D possibly being TRBD2 (5 bases). This CDR3 is built from 14 residues. The V gene lost 6 bases and the J gene lost 3 bases, with 15 bases spanning the gap. CDR1 and CDR2 (germline): SGHAT, FQNNGV. The CDR3 here is CASRLRLDYYEQYF. CDR3 DNA sequence: TGTGCCAGCAGACTACGGCTCGACTACTACGAGCAGTACTTC.

V is TRBV27 and J is TRBJ2-3, with 7 positions matching TRBD1. This CDR3 has 14 residues. Per the germline V gene, CDR1 is MNHEY and CDR2 is SMNVEV (reference sequence). V dropped 5 bases and J dropped 1; count of bases not matched to a gene: 3. Here the CDR3 DNA reads TGTGCCAGCAGTCCGGACAGGCGCACAGATACGCAGTATTTT. It is translated as CASSPDRRTDTQYF.

This clone was seen a handful of times. The CDR3, as DNA: TGTGCCAGCAGTTCGGGGGTCTACTATGGCTACACCTTC. Its protein product is CASSSGVYYGYTF. The V call is TRBV5-6, the J call TRBJ1-2; possibly TRBD1 for D (5 bases). Per germline, CDR1 SGHDT and CDR2 YYEEEE. CDR3 length: 13 amino acids. Between the trimmed V and J ends, which lost 5 bases and 3 bases, there was a span of 11 bases.

The chain employs TRBV19 and TRBJ2-7, with 7 nucleotides matching TRBD2. With 5 bases clipped from V and 2 bases from J, the junction kept 6 bases outside the gene matches. The germline V gene encodes CDR1 LNHDA and CDR2 SQIVND (reference sequence). The CDR3 spans 14 residues. The chain's CDR3 is CASSVTSDPYEQYF. CDR3 bases: TGTGCCAGTAGTGTTACTAGCGACCCCTACGAGCAGTACTTC. The full variable domain, completed using reference TRBV19 and TRBJ2-7, is DGGITQSPKYLFRKEGQNVTLSCEQNLNHDAMYWYRQDPGQGLRLIYYSQIVNDFQKGDIAEGYSVSREKKESFPLTVTSAQKNPTAFYLCASSVTSDPYEQYFGPGTRLTVT.

The J gene is TRBJ1-5, the V gene TRBV7-2, with 8 positions matching TRBD1. This CDR3 region has 15 residues. The V gene's germline CDR1 is SGHTA and CDR2 FQGNSA. Germline trimming cut 5 bases from V and 2 bases from J; bases unmatched to any gene: 5. The CDR3 region has the DNA TGTGCCAGCAGCCAGGACAGGGCAGGCAATCAGCCCCAGCATTTT. Amino acid sequence: CASSQDRAGNQPQHF.

This clone was picked up one time. The chain is built from TRBV4-3 and TRBJ2-1; maybe TRBD2 (5 bases). The germline V gene has CDR1 LGHNA and CDR2 YSLEER. This CDR3 contains 16 residues. The V end lost 1 base, the J end lost 3 bases, and 13 bases lay between the germline ends. CDR3 nucleotides: TGCGCCAGCAGCCAAGGACTACCAGGAATCTACAATGAGCAGTTCTTC. This codes for CASSQGLPGIYNEQFF.

This chain uses TRBV7-2 with TRBJ2-5; 8 bases are shared with TRBD1. Trimming removed 5 bases from V and 4 bases from J; junction bases left unmatched: 12. The germline CDR1 and CDR2 sequences are SGHTA and FQGNSA. The CDR3 loop spans 16 amino acids. CDR3 nucleotides: TGTGCCAGCAGCCTCGGGGGCAGGGGGCTGGGAGAGACCCAGTACTTC. Translating it yields CASSLGGRGLGETQYF.

The genes are TRBV28 and TRBJ2-7, with D uncertain. The CDR3 contains 11 residues. With 4 bases removed from V and 4 bases from J, the gap between germline ends came to 5 bases. Germline loops: CDR1 MDHEN, CDR2 SYDVKM. The CDR3 nucleotides read TGTGCCAGCAGTTCCCCGTACGAGCAGTACTTC. Translated: CASSSPYEQYF.

The chain is built from TRBV30 and TRBJ2-3; maybe TRBD2 (6 bases). The CDR3 extends over 12 amino acids. Germline V gene lookup returns CDR1 GTSNPN and CDR2 SVGIG (reference sequence). The germline V and J ends were trimmed by 0 bases and 8 bases, with 9 bases remaining between them. The CDR3 DNA reads as TGTGCCTGGAGTGTACCGGGACTTACGCAGTATTTT. This translates into CAWSVPGLTQYF. Based on the CDR3 plus reference TRBV30 and TRBJ2-3, the full variable domain is SQTIHQWPATLVQPVGSPLSLECTVEGTSNPNLYWYRQAAGRGLQLLFYSVGIGQISSEVPQNLSASRPQDRQFILSSKKLLLSDSGFYLCAWSVPGLTQYFGPGTRLTVL.

The chain is built from TRBV4-3 and TRBJ2-1; perhaps TRBD2 as D (6 bases). This CDR3 comprises 13 residues. In germline, CDR1 is LGHNA, CDR2 YSLEER. V gave up 3 bases and J gave up 5 bases, with 8 bases separating them. The CDR3 nucleotides read TGCGCCAGCAGCCAGGGACTTAACAATGAGCAGTTCTTC. Encoded protein: CASSQGLNNEQFF.

This chain uses TRBV29-1 with TRBJ2-2; TRBD1 might be the D (5 bases). Germline values: CDR1 SQVTM, CDR2 ANQGSEA. CDR3 length: 12 residues. The V and J ends lost 7 bases and 1 base respectively, with 7 bases between them. The CDR3: CSATENTGELFF. CDR3 nucleotide sequence: TGCAGCGCGACAGAGAACACCGGGGAGCTGTTTTTT.

The chain couples TRBV18 to TRBJ2-1; 11 bases align to TRBD1. Germline V gene lookup returns CDR1 KGHSH and CDR2 LQKENI. Trimming took 2 bases from V and 9 from J; bases not matched to a gene: 6. The CDR3 is 15 amino acids. CDR3: CASSPGQGAHGEQFF. DNA of the CDR3: TGTGCCAGCTCACCAGGACAGGGGGCGCATGGTGAGCAGTTCTTC.

V usage is TRBV7-2 and J usage is TRBJ2-5, with 11 bases aligning to TRBD1. After removal of 1 base from V and 1 base from J, the junction contained 2 bases not matched to a gene. Germline V lookup: CDR1 SGHTA, CDR2 FQGNSA. The CDR3 totals 16 residues. The CDR3 nucleotides are TGTGCCAGCAGCTTAGGAGGGACAGGGGGCCAAGAGACCCAGTACTTC. The encoded protein is CASSLGGTGGQETQYF.

This chain uses TRBV5-1 with TRBJ2-3; 9 bases are shared with TRBD1. The CDR3 loop spans 16 amino acids. Germline CDR1 reads SGHRS; CDR2 reads YFSETQ. Trimming took 1 base from V and 2 from J; bases not matched to a gene: 5. The CDR3 DNA follows: TGCGCCAGCAGCTTGACTGGACAGGGGAACACAGATACGCAGTATTTT. Protein sequence: CASSLTGQGNTDTQYF.

This chain connects TRBV11-2 to TRBJ2-7, with 9 bases lining up with TRBD2. V lost 1 base to trimming and J lost 2 bases; unmatched junction nucleotides: 12. The CDR3 runs to 18 residues. Germline loops: CDR1 SGHAT, CDR2 FQNNGV. CDR3 DNA sequence: TGTGCCAGCAGCTTAGGATGGGGTAGCGGGAGTCCCACCTACGAGCAGTACTTC. Translation: CASSLGWGSGSPTYEQYF.

The V gene is TRBV28, the J gene TRBJ2-3; unclear D gene. The V gene lost 2 bases and the J gene lost 2 bases, with 11 bases spanning the gap. CDR3 size: 15 residues. Germline CDR1 is MDHEN and CDR2 is SYDVKM. DNA of the CDR3: TGTGCCAGCAGTTTAATGGGCGCAGACACAGATACGCAGTATTTT. This gives the protein CASSLMGADTDTQYF.

The chain has TRBV9 and TRBJ2-2, with D perhaps TRBD1 (6 bases). CDR3 length: 14 amino acids. From germline, CDR1 is SGDLS and CDR2 YYNGEE. The V end was cut by 0 bases, the J end by 7 bases, with 10 bases between. CDR3 loop: CASSVDRAGGELFF. The CDR3 bases are TGTGCCAGCAGCGTAGACAGGGCGGGCGGGGAGCTGTTTTTT. Full variable domain (rest looked up from reference TRBV9 and TRBJ2-2): DSGVTQTPKHLITATGQRVTLRCSPRSGDLSVYWYQQSLDQGLQFLIQYYNGEERAKGNILERFSAQQFPDLHSELNLSSLELGDSALYFCASSVDRAGGELFFGEGSRLTVL.

CDR3: CASSLGKASRDTGELFF. The CDR3 DNA sequence: TGTGCCAGCAGCTTAGGAAAGGCATCGAGGGACACCGGGGAGCTGTTTTTT. The rearrangement uses TRBV7-9 and TRBJ2-2, with D possibly TRBD2 on 5 matching bases. Between the trimmed V and J ends, which lost 1 base and 3 bases, there was a span of 15 bases. The CDR3 sequence is 17 residues long. CDR1 and CDR2 (germline): SEHNR, FQNEAQ (reference sequence). Complete variable domain (other parts from reference TRBV7-9 and TRBJ2-2): DTGVSQNPRHKITKRGQNVTFRCDPISEHNRLYWYRQTLGQGPEFLTYFQNEAQLEKSRLLSDRFSAERPKGSFSTLEIQRTEQGDSAMYLCASSLGKASRDTGELFFGEGSRLTVL.

The gene calls are TRBV5-6 and TRBJ2-7, with TRBD2 identical over 13 bases. V was pared by 4 bases and J by 2 bases, with 15 bases of the junction left unmatched. The germline CDR1 and CDR2 sequences are SGHDT and YYEEEE. CDR3 size: 19 residues. Written as DNA, the CDR3 is TGTGCCAGCAGCCTCCCCGGGACTAGCGGGGACATGGGAACCTACGAGCAGTACGTC. It yields the protein CASSLPGTSGDMGTYEQYV.

J is TRBJ2-1 and V is TRBV11-2, with D possibly being TRBD2 (6 bases). The CDR3 is made up of 17 amino acids. Trimming took 5 bases from V and 4 from J, leaving 21 bases between them. Germline CDR1 reads SGHAT; CDR2 reads FQNNGV. The CDR3 region is CASSQGGGHRIYNEQFF. Written as DNA, the CDR3 is TGTGCCAGCAGCCAAGGTGGAGGGCACCGTATATACAATGAGCAGTTCTTC.